The entry below gives a single TCR beta chain sequence along with its context. In the authors' methods: Nucleated cell counts were estimated from reference gene primer amplification. The protocol was immunoSEQ multiplex PCR, while the TCRdb copy is restricted to in-frame clones and leaves out a portion. That table is the source of V, J and clone size, and D and trimming were worked out from the DNA. There are some 250,000 clones in the sample; approximately 85% occur only once, and over 10% lies in the top ten. The source of the sample is a study of blood T cell repertoires in COVID-19. Looking at the study overall: Collection of acute and convalescent COVID-19 samples took place in the United States, Italy and Spain. In each case, the material was cDNA or gDNA derived from T cells, B-cell-depleted T cells, or PBMCs.

Between the trimmed V and J ends, which lost 6 bases and 0 bases, there was a span of 12 bases. CDR1 is MNHEY and CDR2 is SVGAGI in the germline V gene. The CDR3 runs 15 residues. This rearrangement joins TRBV6-5 to TRBJ2-1, with D tentatively TRBD1 (6 bases). The sequencing input was peripheral blood. This TCR was sampled from a woman aged 55-75 years with active or convalescent COVID-19. The CDR3 region is CASRVGGISYNEQFF. CDR3 sequence (DNA): TGTGCCAGCAGGGTAGGGGGTATCTCCTACAATGAGCAGTTCTTC.